Below, 32 T cell receptor beta chains from the same sample are listed, as sequenced in a study of blood T cell repertoires in COVID-19. The method was immunoSEQ multiplex PCR; TCRdb's version includes in-frame clones alone and lacks a portion of them. Here the sample spans some 510,000 clones, roughly 88% being singletons. The sample taken for sequencing was PBMCs or T cells enriched from blood (not recorded which). All receptors come from a woman aged 40 to 50 who had recovered from COVID-19.

This chain connects TRBV20-1 to TRBJ2-3; D may be TRBD1 (6 bases). V lost 4 bases and J 9 bases, leaving 11 bases between the germline ends. The CDR3 extends over 11 amino acids. Germline CDR1 and CDR2: DFQATT and SNEGSKA (reference sequence). CDR3 region: CSATNRETQYF. In DNA, the CDR3 is TGCAGTGCTACCAACAGGGAGACGCAGTATTTT.

CDR3 residues: CASIPPRSGRGTEAFF. The CDR3 nucleotides read TGTGCCAGCATCCCACCACGCAGCGGTCGGGGCACTGAAGCTTTCTTT. V usage is TRBV7-9 and J usage is TRBJ1-1; D is ambiguous. CDR1 is SEHNR, CDR2 FQNEAQ, per germline (reference sequence). The CDR3 sequence is 16 residues long. V was clipped by 7 bases and J by 4 bases, with 22 bases between them. The full variable domain, in which reference TRBV7-9 and TRBJ1-1 provide the parts outside the CDR3, is DTGVSQNPRHKITKRGQNVTFRCDPISEHNRLYWYRQTLGQGPEFLTYFQNEAQLEKSRLLSDRFSAERPKGSFSTLEIQRTEQGDSAMYLCASIPPRSGRGTEAFFGQGTRLTVV.

The table lists this clone with a few counts. This chain uses TRBV12-3 or TRBV12-4 with TRBJ1-1; tentatively, D is TRBD1 (6 bases). The CDR3 loop spans 12 amino acids. Trimming cost V 6 bases and J 4 bases, with 9 bases left between them. CDR3 sequence reads: CASRQGGTEAFF. In DNA form, the CDR3 reads TGTGCCAGCAGACAGGGTGGCACTGAAGCTTTCTTT.

The chain has TRBV12-5 and TRBJ2-5, with D tentatively TRBD1 (6 bases). Trimming removed 1 base from V and 2 bases from J, with 11 bases in between. The CDR3 has 15 residues. The germline V gene encodes CDR1 LGHNT and CDR2 FRNRAP. The CDR3 spells CASGLGTGTQETQYF. The CDR3 DNA reads as TGTGCTAGTGGTTTGGGTACCGGGACACAAGAGACCCAGTACTTC.

The chain employs TRBV3-1 (or the pseudogene TRBV3-2) and TRBJ1-1; perhaps TRBD1 as D (6 bases). This CDR3 is built from 14 residues. Germline values: CDR1 LGHDT, CDR2 YNNKEL (reference sequence). Trimming cost V 3 bases and J 4 bases, with 12 bases left between them. DNA for the CDR3: TGTGCCAGCAGCCAGCAGGGGTTGGGCACTGAAGCTTTCTTT. It encodes CASSQQGLGTEAFF.

The chain is built from TRBV10-3 and TRBJ2-1; 12 nucleotides line up with TRBD2. The germline gives CDR1 ENHRY, CDR2 SYGVKD. Trimming cost V 4 bases and J 6 bases; bases outside gene matches: 13. This CDR3 contains 18 residues. The CDR3 here is CAISALAGGPAATNEQFF. CDR3 DNA: TGTGCCATCAGTGCCCTAGCGGGAGGGCCTGCGGCCACCAATGAGCAGTTCTTC.

The J gene is TRBJ2-5, the V gene TRBV18, with a weak D call TRBD1 (6 bases). Germline-derived CDR1 and CDR2 are KGHSH and LQKENI. V was shortened by 8 bases and J by 2 bases, with 15 bases between the two germline ends. The CDR3 extends over 14 amino acids. DNA of the CDR3: TGTGCCAGCACCTACTTGGACAGACAAGAGACCCAGTACTTC. Translating it yields CASTYLDRQETQYF. Supplemented by reference TRBV18 and TRBJ2-5, the full variable domain reads NAGVMQNPRHLVRRRGQEARLRCSPMKGHSHVYWYRQLPEEGLKFMVYLQKENIIDESGMPKERFSAEFPKEGPSILRIQQVVRGDSAAYFCASTYLDRQETQYFGPGTRLLVL.

The rearrangement links TRBV28 to TRBJ1-2; no clear D. The CDR3 is made up of 15 amino acids. V lost 3 bases, J lost 8 bases, and 19 bases lay in between. In germline, CDR1 is MDHEN, CDR2 SYDVKM. The CDR3 reads CASSFPSSLAGGYTF. In DNA form, the CDR3 reads TGTGCCAGCAGTTTCCCATCCTCCTTGGCGGGAGGCTACACCTTC.

This clone appeared a few times. CDR3: CASSELRTSGRGNEQFF. The CDR3 region has the DNA TGCGCCAGCAGTGAGTTAAGGACTAGCGGGAGGGGGAATGAGCAGTTCTTC. This chain connects TRBV10-2 to TRBJ2-1, with 15 bases fitting TRBD2. With V trimmed by 1 base and J by 7 bases, 5 bases remained unmatched. The CDR3 spans 17 residues. The germline V gene has CDR1 WSHSY and CDR2 SAAADI.

The rearrangement joins TRBV10-3 to TRBJ2-3; 8 bases are a match to TRBD2. There are 15 residues in the CDR3. Germline V gives CDR1 ENHRY, CDR2 SYGVKD. J was trimmed by 0 bases and V by 6 bases; bases with no gene match: 5. The chain's CDR3 is CAIRGSGISTDTQYF. The CDR3 nucleotides read TGTGCCATCAGGGGTAGCGGGATAAGCACAGATACGCAGTATTTT.

The chain carries TRBV27 and TRBJ2-7; TRBD2 aligns across 9 bases. The CDR3 runs to 15 residues. Germline V lookup: CDR1 MNHEY, CDR2 SMNVEV (reference sequence). Trimming at V came to 5 bases and at J to 3 bases, leaving 8 bases not matched to a gene. CDR3 nucleotides: TGTGCCAGCAGTGCTGATTCGCGGGAGGGCTACGAGCAGTACTTC. This gives the protein CASSADSREGYEQYF.

The chain links TRBV2 to TRBJ1-1, with D possibly being TRBD1 (5 bases). The germline CDR1 and CDR2 sequences are SNHLY and FYNNEI. Trimming cost V 9 bases and J 6 bases, with 17 bases left between them. CDR3 length equals 13 residues. CDR3 sequence: CARNPGRGPEAFF. CDR3 in DNA: TGTGCCAGGAACCCAGGGAGGGGCCCTGAAGCTTTCTTT.

The chain employs TRBV5-5 and TRBJ1-1; a possible D gene is TRBD1 (5 bases). Per the germline V gene, CDR1 is SGHKS and CDR2 is YYEKEE (reference sequence). This CDR3 has 14 residues. The V gene lost 4 bases and the J gene lost 5 bases, with 15 bases spanning the gap. Written as DNA, the CDR3 is TGTGCCAGCAGCACCAACGTAAAGGGGACTGAAGCTTTCTTT. Encoded protein: CASSTNVKGTEAFF. The full variable domain, its missing parts supplied by reference TRBV5-5 and TRBJ1-1, is DAGVTQSPTHLIKTRGQQVTLRCSPISGHKSVSWYQQVLGQGPQFIFQYYEKEERGRGNFPDRFSARQFPNYSSELNVNALLLGDSALYLCASSTNVKGTEAFFGQGTRLTVV.

V is TRBV5-1 and J is TRBJ1-1, with 7 bases that match TRBD1. CDR3 length: 14 amino acids. V lost 4 bases and J lost 7; bases outside the gene matches: 10. Germline lookup yields CDR1 SGHRS and CDR2 YFSETQ. DNA for the CDR3: TGCGCCAGCAGCCTAATAAGGGACAGTAGTGAAGCTTTCTTT. It is translated as CASSLIRDSSEAFF.

This clone has only one observation. CDR3 sequence: CASSLSRGRNTEAFF. The CDR3 DNA sequence: TGTGCCAGCAGCTTAAGCCGGGGTAGGAACACTGAAGCTTTCTTT. J is TRBJ1-1 and V is TRBV7-2; D not resolved. The V end lost 2 bases, the J end lost 1 base, and 11 bases lay between the germline ends. CDR1 and CDR2 (germline): SGHTA, FQGNSA. This CDR3 comprises 15 residues. Drawing the rest from reference TRBV7-2 and TRBJ1-1, the complete variable domain is GAGVSQSPSNKVTEKGKDVELRCDPISGHTALYWYRQSLGQGLEFLIYFQGNSAPDKSGLPSDRFSAERTGGSVSTLTIQRTQQEDSAVYLCASSLSRGRNTEAFFGQGTRLTVV.

The V gene is TRBV27, the J gene TRBJ2-7; 7 bases are a match to TRBD1. Looked up from germline, CDR1 is MNHEY and CDR2 is SMNVEV (reference sequence). The V and J ends lost 4 bases and 4 bases, in that order; junction bases with no gene match: 10. CDR3 length: 15 residues. CDR3 residues: CASSSRTGDPYEQYF. The CDR3 DNA follows: TGTGCCAGCAGTTCTCGGACAGGTGACCCATACGAGCAGTACTTC.

The CDR3 sequence: CASSLSTPGRGDSYNEQFF. The CDR3 nucleotides are TGTGCCAGCAGTTTATCGACCCCAGGGCGGGGGGACTCCTACAATGAGCAGTTCTTC. The V call is TRBV27, the J call TRBJ2-1; 8 bases are shared with TRBD2. The CDR3 consists of 19 residues. With 0 bases clipped from V and 0 bases from J, the junction kept 10 bases outside the gene matches. Germline V gene data show CDR1 as MNHEY and CDR2 as SMNVEV (reference sequence).

The gene calls are TRBV7-2 and TRBJ2-7; TRBD2 aligns across 7 bases. The J segment lost 3 bases and the V segment lost 7 bases, leaving 6 bases of the junction unmatched. The germline V gene encodes CDR1 SGHTA and CDR2 FQGNSA. The CDR3 sequence is 13 residues long. Written as DNA, the CDR3 is TGTGCCAGCACTCCCGGACTAGTCTACGAGCAGTACTTC. Amino acid sequence: CASTPGLVYEQYF. The variable domain in full, with the rest retrieved from reference TRBV7-2 and TRBJ2-7, is GAGVSQSPSNKVTEKGKDVELRCDPISGHTALYWYRQSLGQGLEFLIYFQGNSAPDKSGLPSDRFSAERTGGSVSTLTIQRTQQEDSAVYLCASTPGLVYEQYFGPGTRLTVT.

The chain carries TRBV24-1 and TRBJ2-2, with 8 bases identical to TRBD1. Germline V gives CDR1 KGHDR, CDR2 SFDVKD. The CDR3 totals 16 residues. Germline trimming cut 0 bases from V and 6 bases from J; bases unmatched to any gene: 5. The CDR3 sequence: CATSDLGQGSSGELFF. CDR3 DNA sequence: TGTGCCACCAGTGATTTGGGACAGGGCTCTTCCGGGGAGCTGTTTTTT.

The V gene is TRBV6-2 or TRBV6-3, the J gene TRBJ1-2; D is undetermined. The CDR3 totals 13 residues. V lost 2 bases and J 6 bases, leaving 10 bases between the germline ends. Germline loops: CDR1 MNHEY, CDR2 SVGEGT. The CDR3 spells CASSYGLRNGYTF. CDR3 nucleotide sequence: TGTGCCAGCAGTTACGGACTGAGGAATGGCTACACCTTC.

The chain combines TRBV30 with TRBJ1-2; 9 positions agree with TRBD1. This CDR3 is built from 16 residues. After removal of 5 bases from V and 6 bases from J, the junction contained 16 bases not matched to a gene. Germline V lookup: CDR1 GTSNPN, CDR2 SVGIG (reference sequence). The CDR3 sequence: CAWRRDRVLSGHGYTF. Here the CDR3 DNA reads TGTGCCTGGCGCCGGGACAGGGTTCTCTCCGGTCATGGCTACACCTTC.

Remarks on this clone: The same CDR3 arises from other DNA sequences in this sample as well. This chain connects TRBV2 to TRBJ1-1, with D possibly matching TRBD1 (5 bases). Per the germline V gene, CDR1 is SNHLY and CDR2 is FYNNEI. Trimming took 4 bases from V and 1 from J, leaving 7 bases between them. The CDR3 runs to 13 residues. The CDR3 coding sequence is TGTGCCAGCAGTGGGCAGGGGAACACTGAAGCTTTCTTT. Protein product: CASSGQGNTEAFF.

The chain carries TRBV5-8 and TRBJ2-1; 9 nucleotides agree with TRBD1. The CDR3 loop spans 15 amino acids. V was clipped by 2 bases and J by 6 bases; unmatched bases: 6. Germline V gene data show CDR1 as SGHTS and CDR2 as YDEGEE. For the CDR3, the DNA is TGTGCCAGCAGCTTCGGGGACAGGGACATCAATGAGCAGTTCTTC. Its translation is CASSFGDRDINEQFF.

The chain links TRBV27 to TRBJ1-1; no definite D call. Germline assignment: CDR1 MNHEY and CDR2 SMNVEV (reference sequence). The V end lost 2 bases, the J end lost 6 bases, and 16 bases lay between the germline ends. CDR3 length equals 15 residues. The CDR3 reads CASSLGLPNFAEAFF. CDR3 in DNA: TGTGCCAGCAGTTTAGGACTTCCTAATTTCGCTGAAGCTTTCTTT.

V usage is TRBV18 and J usage is TRBJ1-1, with D maybe TRBD1 (5 bases). Looked up from germline, CDR1 is KGHSH and CDR2 is LQKENI. The CDR3 spans 12 residues. Trimming cost V 3 bases and J 6 bases, with 8 bases left between them. In DNA form, the CDR3 reads TGTGCCAGCTCACCGGGGGGTGCTGAAGCTTTCTTT. Translation: CASSPGGAEAFF.

The chain employs TRBV6-5 and TRBJ2-1, with a tentative D call TRBD2 (6 bases). The CDR3 sequence is 13 residues long. The germline V and J ends were trimmed by 7 bases and 3 bases, with 10 bases remaining between them. From germline, CDR1 is MNHEY and CDR2 SVGAGI. CDR3 residues: CASNLAFYNEQFF. CDR3 sequence (DNA): TGTGCCAGCAACCTAGCGTTCTACAATGAGCAGTTCTTC.

The chain recombines TRBV15 with TRBJ1-5; the D gene is possibly TRBD1 (6 bases). V was shortened by 4 bases and J by 2 bases, with 12 bases between the two germline ends. Germline V gene data show CDR1 as LNHNV and CDR2 as YYDKDF (reference sequence). This CDR3 region has 15 residues. CDR3 amino acids: CATSTTRQGNQPQHF. The CDR3 DNA is TGTGCCACCAGCACCACTAGACAGGGCAATCAGCCCCAGCATTTT.

This rearrangement joins TRBV12-3 or TRBV12-4 to TRBJ2-7; TRBD1 matches 10 bases. With 10 bases clipped from V and 7 bases from J, the junction kept 4 bases outside the gene matches. The CDR3 is 11 residues long. The CDR3 bases are TGTGCCACCAGGGGACAGGGGGAGCAGTACTTC. Translation: CATRGQGEQYF.

The chain has TRBV5-1 and TRBJ1-1, with TRBD1 matching over 8 bases. Germline values: CDR1 SGHRS, CDR2 YFSETQ. V gave up 0 bases and J gave up 4 bases; unmatched junction bases: 14. The CDR3 has 18 residues. CDR3 region: CASSLGGSGGLGVTEAFF. CDR3 coding DNA: TGCGCCAGCAGCTTGGGCGGGTCAGGGGGCCTAGGGGTCACTGAAGCTTTCTTT.

In its sample, this clone was seen a few times. The chain uses TRBV18 and TRBJ2-2, with D uncertain. Trimming took off 4 bases at V and 0 bases at J, with 15 bases between the two ends. CDR3 length: 17 amino acids. Per the germline V gene, CDR1 is KGHSH and CDR2 is LQKENI. The CDR3 bases are TGTGCCAGCTCACGTATGCCAAGCGCGCCGAACACCGGGGAGCTGTTTTTT. Its translation is CASSRMPSAPNTGELFF.

This rearrangement joins TRBV3-1 (or the pseudogene TRBV3-2) to TRBJ2-1, with TRBD1 matching 7 bases. Germline V lookup: CDR1 LGHDT, CDR2 YNNKEL (reference sequence). This CDR3 comprises 15 residues. Trimming cost V 5 bases and J 4 bases; bases outside gene matches: 8. CDR3 bases: TGTGCCAGCAGCGCGACAGGGCCACTTTACAATGAGCAGTTCTTC. It codes for CASSATGPLYNEQFF.

This rearrangement joins TRBV5-1 to TRBJ2-2; weak D call: TRBD1 (6 bases). The CDR3 extends over 15 amino acids. Germline V lookup: CDR1 SGHRS, CDR2 YFSETQ. Trimming shortened V by 4 bases and J by 0 bases, and 10 bases separated the two germline ends. Here the CDR3 reads CASSAGTTNTGELFF. The CDR3 nucleotides read TGCGCCAGCAGCGCCGGGACAACGAACACCGGGGAGCTGTTTTTT.